The TCR beta chain described here comes from a study of blood T cell repertoires in COVID-19. This clone was seen a few times. TCRdb's table, derived via immunoSEQ multiplex PCR, lists solely in-frame clones and lacks some. This sample carries approximately 140,000 clones, 84% of them seen once, and the ten largest clones take around 9.5%. The CDR3 loop spans 14 amino acids. Per germline, CDR1 SGHVS and CDR2 FQNEAQ. Trimming removed 4 bases from V and 3 bases from J, with 12 bases in between. Sequencing used peripheral blood. The TCR comes from a man aged 25 to 45 with COVID-19, enrolled during active disease. The V and J genes are TRBV7-8 and TRBJ1-1, with D possibly TRBD1 on 5 matching bases. DNA for the CDR3: TGTGCCAGCAGCTCGCGGGGACTTTACACTGAAGCTTTCTTT. Translation: CASSSRGLYTEAFF.